Below are 11 T cell receptor beta chains sequenced from a single sample in a study of T cells in Graves' hyperthyroidism and ophthalmopathy. Researchers amplified the TCR beta CDR3 regions from RNA transcripts. During a first-round RT-PCR of the TCR CDR3, the HTBI primer set was used. TCRdb reprocessed the multiplex PCR reads via MiXCR and lists one record per CDR3 protein. The top ten hold roughly a sixth of the sample, which has roughly 380,000 distinct CDR3 sequences, less than 20% seen once. Sequences were obtained from blood. Every receptor here comes from a middle-aged woman with Graves' ophthalmopathy.

This clonotype was picked up many times. The genes are TRBV28 and TRBJ1-5, with a weak D call TRBD1 (5 bases). The CDR3 length is 14 residues. The V gene lost 5 bases and the J gene lost 5 bases, with 13 bases spanning the gap. CDR1 MDHEN and CDR2 SYDVKM come from the germline V gene. CDR3: CASSPLGEDQPQHF. The DNA for the CDR3 is TGTGCCAGCAGTCCCTTAGGGGAAGATCAGCCCCAGCATTTT. Using reference TRBV28 and TRBJ1-5 for the parts outside the CDR3, the full variable domain is DVKVTQSSRYLVKRTGEKVFLECVQDMDHENMFWYRQDPGLGLRLIYFSYDVKMKEKGDIPEGYSVSREKKERFSLILESASTNQTSMYLCASSPLGEDQPQHFGDGTRLSIL.

This clonotype was detected ten times or more. The chain is built from TRBV7-3 and TRBJ2-5, with D perhaps being TRBD1 or TRBD2 (7 bases each). The CDR3 contains 17 residues. Between the trimmed V and J ends, which lost 5 bases and 0 bases, there was a span of 19 bases. The V gene's germline CDR1 is SGHTA and CDR2 FQGTGA. CDR3: CASSPGGAGAYQETQYF. The DNA of the CDR3 is TGTGCCAGCAGCCCAGGGGGTGCGGGAGCCTACCAAGAGACCCAGTACTTC.

There are a few counts of this clonotype. This rearrangement joins TRBV3-1 to TRBJ1-5; possibly TRBD1 for D (5 bases). This CDR3 spans 16 amino acids. CDR1 is LGHDT, CDR2 YNNKEL, per germline (reference sequence). Trimming stripped 1 base from V and 0 bases from J, with 10 bases between. CDR3 loop: CASSQGGGNSNQPQHF. DNA for the CDR3: TGTGCCAGCAGCCAAGGCGGGGGGAATAGCAATCAGCCCCAGCATTTT. Complete variable domain (other parts from reference TRBV3-1 and TRBJ1-5): DTAVSQTPKYLVTQMGNDKSIKCEQNLGHDTMYWYKQDSKKFLKIMFSYNNKELIINETVPNRFSPKSPDKAHLNLHINSLELGDSAVYFCASSQGGGNSNQPQHFGDGTRLSIL.

The chain recombines TRBV7-2 with TRBJ2-5, with a possible D match to TRBD2 (5 bases). The CDR3 has 14 amino acids. V was shortened by 8 bases and J by 6 bases, with 19 bases between the two germline ends. CDR1 and CDR2 (germline): SGHTA, FQGNSA. The CDR3 DNA sequence: TGTGCCAGCCTCTCTTCCGCCGGGGAGAAGACCCAGTACTTC. This translates into CASLSSAGEKTQYF.

This clonotype was observed many times. The rearrangement uses TRBV5-5 and TRBJ2-5; 16 positions agree with TRBD2. J gave up 4 bases and V 4 bases, and 7 bases lay outside the gene matches. The germline V gene has CDR1 SGHKS and CDR2 YYEKEE (reference sequence). This CDR3 spans 17 amino acids. The CDR3 nucleotides are TGTGCCAGCAGCGGGACTAGCGGGAGGGTGGGCCCAGAGACCCAGTACTTC. The encoded protein is CASSGTSGRVGPETQYF.

This clonotype was observed at least ten times. The V gene is TRBV5-1, the J gene TRBJ1-1; no clear D. In germline, CDR1 is SGHRS, CDR2 YFSETQ. This CDR3 comprises 13 residues. The V end lost 8 bases, the J end lost 3 bases, and 14 bases lay between the germline ends. The CDR3 bases are TGCGCCAGTGCCTTACGGGGTGACACTGAAGCTTTCTTT. It yields the protein CASALRGDTEAFF.

This clonotype was seen repeatedly, ten times or more. The chain links TRBV28 to TRBJ1-5, with D perhaps matching TRBD1 (5 bases). CDR1 is MDHEN and CDR2 is SYDVKM in the germline V gene. Trimming removed 3 bases from V and 6 bases from J, with 9 bases in between. The CDR3 covers 13 residues. The CDR3: CASSFGTSQPQHF. Written as DNA, the CDR3 is TGTGCCAGCAGTTTTGGGACTTCTCAGCCCCAGCATTTT.

The table lists this clonotype with many counts. The gene calls are TRBV28 and TRBJ2-7; D is uncertain. Germline CDR1 reads MDHEN; CDR2 reads SYDVKM. This CDR3 has 12 amino acids. The V and J ends lost 2 bases and 2 bases respectively, with 4 bases between them. The CDR3 DNA sequence: TGTGCCAGCAGTTTACACCCCTACGAGCAGTACTTC. Translating it yields CASSLHPYEQYF.

At least ten counts were recorded for this clonotype. The chain couples TRBV30 to TRBJ2-2; TRBD2 is a possible D gene (6 bases). Germline V gene lookup returns CDR1 GTSNPN and CDR2 SVGIG (reference sequence). CDR3 length: 13 amino acids. Trimming removed 6 bases at V and 3 bases at J, with 11 bases between. In nucleotides, the CDR3 is TGTGCCTGCGGGAGCTGGGACACCGGGGAGCTGTTTTTT. Its translation: CACGSWDTGELFF.

This clonotype occurred a few times. The rearrangement joins TRBV28 to TRBJ2-6, with 7 positions matching TRBD2. Losses at the gene ends were 7 bases for V and 0 bases for J; bases not matched to a gene: 9. CDR1 is MDHEN and CDR2 is SYDVKM in the germline V gene. This CDR3 comprises 17 residues. The CDR3 sequence is CASTRGGRNSGANVLTF. CDR3 DNA sequence: TGTGCCAGCACCCGCGGGGGACGGAACTCTGGGGCCAACGTCCTGACTTTC. The complete variable domain, with remaining parts taken from reference TRBV28 and TRBJ2-6, reads DVKVTQSSRYLVKRTGEKVFLECVQDMDHENMFWYRQDPGLGLRLIYFSYDVKMKEKGDIPEGYSVSREKKERFSLILESASTNQTSMYLCASTRGGRNSGANVLTFGAGSRLTVL.

This clonotype was recorded at least ten times. The genes are TRBV7-2 and TRBJ2-5; D may be TRBD2 (6 bases). Trimming took 6 bases from V and 5 from J, leaving 13 bases between them. CDR3 length: 13 amino acids. The germline gives CDR1 SGHTA, CDR2 FQGNSA. CDR3 in amino acids: CASSQLAVETQYF. As DNA, the CDR3 is TGTGCCAGCAGTCAACTAGCAGTCGAGACCCAGTACTTC.